Here is one T cell receptor (beta chain) with its context. V shed 3 bases and J 1 base; nucleotides not matched to a gene: 7. From germline, CDR1 is SGDLS and CDR2 YYNGEE. The CDR3 is 18 residues long. This sample was included in a study of siplizumab effects on memory and regulatory T cells. Assay: immunoSEQ multiplex PCR; the TCRdb copy retains only in-frame clones and omits some. This sample has more than 85,000 clones, with roughly 94% found just once. Sequences were obtained from Tregs sorted from blood. The sequence was obtained from a human donor in good health. V and J are TRBV9 and TRBJ2-2; 12 nucleotides agree with TRBD2. CDR3 in amino acids: CASSASSGRVGNTGELFF. The DNA for the CDR3 is TGTGCCAGCAGCGCGTCTAGCGGGAGGGTGGGGAACACCGGGGAGCTGTTTTTT.